This TCR beta chain was captured by sequencing in a study of cytomegalovirus exposure and HLA in healthy donors. General study findings and limits: It was taken for granted in presence/absence analyses that sequencing depth across donors was roughly uniform.

Germline CDR1 SEHNR, CDR2 FQNEAQ (reference sequence). The CDR3 runs 14 residues. V lost 3 bases and J lost 2, with 10 bases in between. Concerning this clone itself: Its cognate antigen is unknown.

Amplification used 60 Vbeta primers and 13 Jbeta primers. This table comes from immunoSEQ multiplex PCR, and its TCRdb copy is limited to in-frame clones, with some not included. The top ten clones hold about 2.5% of a sample with some 120,000 clones, 75% to 85% of them seen once. The sequenced material came from PBMCs. The rearrangement uses TRBV7-9 and TRBJ1-2; tentative D call: TRBD1 (6 bases). This sequence was found in a man between 25 and 39 years old in good health and CMV-seronegative. This CDR3 reads CASSFMQGNYGYTF. Written as DNA, the CDR3 is TGTGCCAGCAGCTTCATGCAGGGGAACTATGGCTACACCTTC.